The clone carrying this T cell receptor beta chain has just a few counts. Its antigen is not known. The junction departs from the called germline gene at one end, perhaps through a read error. The template was RNA from unsorted bulk tissue. Distant lung tissue was collected more than 3 cm away from the tumor edge. The record originates from a study of tumor and adjacent non-tumor tissue in lung cancer. The overall study: The cohort had about 12 adenocarcinoma, 2 squamous cell and 1 small cell patients. Samples averaged about 4.17 million productive TCRbeta reads each.

The library came from three nested PCR rounds adapted from ARM-PCR protocols. TCRdb re-called the multiplex PCR reads through MiXCR, storing one row per CDR3 protein. The table records about 67,000 distinct CDR3 sequences, around 80% of them present only once. Germline-derived CDR1 and CDR2 are MNHEY and SVGAGI. The length of the CDR3 is 12 residues. Study-wide points: Tumor repertoires had a smaller top 100 clone share than normal lung. Tumor TCR diversity, when higher, was linked to shorter survival.

The sequence came from a man in his sixties with non-small cell lung cancer. V and J are TRBV6-5 and TRBJ1-2; perhaps TRBD1 as D (5 bases). Material: distant non-tumor lung tissue. DNA of the CDR3: TGTGCCAGCATGTCCGGGACGCGTGGCTACACTTTC. Translation: CASMSGTRGYTF.